These 18 T cell receptor beta chains were sequenced from one sample in a study of CD8 T cells in ankylosing spondylitis. TCRdb called the 5' RACE reads again in MiXCR, with one record for every CDR3 protein. The sample has about 190,000 distinct CDR3 sequences, 10% to 15% seen once. Sequencing was carried out using blood, either unsorted or a sorted T cell fraction (not recorded which). These receptors were taken from a female donor with ankylosing spondylitis or in good health (not recorded which).

The gene calls are TRBV7-2 and TRBJ2-7; tentatively, D is TRBD2 (5 bases). This CDR3 is 15 amino acids long. The V gene's germline CDR1 is SGHTA and CDR2 FQGNSA. V lost 1 base, J lost 2 bases, and 12 bases lay in between. Here the CDR3 DNA reads TGTGCCAGCAGCTTAGGAGGGTCGCTCGCCTACGAGCAGTACTTC. This sequence encodes CASSLGGSLAYEQYF.

There are a few counts of this clonotype. This chain connects TRBV6-2 or TRBV6-3 to TRBJ1-2, with 7 bases aligning to TRBD1. This CDR3 has 13 residues. Germline lookup yields CDR1 MNHEY and CDR2 SVGEGT. Losses at the gene ends were 6 bases for V and 4 bases for J; bases not matched to a gene: 5. The DNA for the CDR3 is TGTGCCAGCAGAGGGGGCCCCTTCTATGGCTACACCTTC. Encoded protein: CASRGGPFYGYTF.

Details on this clonotype: A much bigger clone sits one base away, suggesting this may be a read error. The chain uses TRBV29-1 and TRBJ1-2; tentative D call: TRBD1 (5 bases). Germline values: CDR1 SQVTM, CDR2 ANQGSEA. CDR3 size: 12 residues. This chain's CDR3 is CSVEWGNYGYPF. CDR3 coding DNA: TGCAGCGTTGAATGGGGGAACTATGGCTACCCCTTC.

This clonotype was detected a few times. CDR3 protein: CASRPPSGYNEQFF. CDR3 sequence (DNA): TGTGCCAGCAGACCCCCTAGCGGCTACAATGAGCAGTTCTTC. The V gene is TRBV7-2, the J gene TRBJ2-1; 7 positions match TRBD2. J gave up 3 bases and V 6 bases, and 5 bases lay outside the gene matches. The germline V gene encodes CDR1 SGHTA and CDR2 FQGNSA. The CDR3 extends over 14 amino acids.

This clonotype has a handful of counts. The chain uses TRBV5-4 and TRBJ1-1; D possibly corresponds to TRBD1 (6 bases). Germline V gene sequence: CDR1 SGHNT, CDR2 YYREEE (reference sequence). Trimming removed 0 bases from V and 4 bases from J, with 31 bases in between. CDR3 length: 21 amino acids. This chain's CDR3 is CASSLVEFGYRVRGWGTEAFF. The CDR3, as DNA: TGTGCCAGCAGCTTGGTTGAATTTGGGTACAGGGTAAGAGGTTGGGGCACTGAAGCTTTCTTT.

This clonotype has ten or more counts. The CDR3 DNA reads as TGCGCCAGCAGCTCACACCCCGGCGGGAACACCGGGGAGCTGTTTTTT. Translated, it gives CASSSHPGGNTGELFF. The chain uses TRBV4-3 and TRBJ2-2; D is uncertain. Germline V gene sequence: CDR1 LGHNA, CDR2 YSLEER. This CDR3 is built from 16 residues. Trimming pared 5 bases from V and 1 base from J, leaving 14 bases between.

The sample holds many counts of this clonotype. The V gene is TRBV20-1, the J gene TRBJ1-1; D possibly corresponds to TRBD1 (6 bases). The CDR3 contains 16 residues. V was clipped by 6 bases and J by 0 bases, with 20 bases between them. CDR1 and CDR2 from the germline V gene are DFQATT and SNEGSKA (reference sequence). CDR3 sequence (DNA): TGCAGTGCCCTACACGGTTGGAGGGGGATGAACACTGAAGCTTTCTTT. Amino acid sequence: CSALHGWRGMNTEAFF.

This clonotype was seen many times. This chain uses TRBV20-1 with TRBJ2-4; possible D gene TRBD2, 6 bases. From germline, CDR1 is DFQATT and CDR2 SNEGSKA (reference sequence). Trimming stripped 5 bases from V and 9 bases from J, with 17 bases between. The CDR3 spans 13 residues. The CDR3 is CSAPGDPRSIQYF. As DNA, the CDR3 is TGCAGTGCTCCGGGGGACCCTCGAAGCATTCAGTACTTC.

This clonotype has just a few counts. This sequence joins TRBV7-8 and TRBJ1-2, with 8 bases aligning to TRBD1. Germline assignment: CDR1 SGHVS and CDR2 FQNEAQ. The CDR3 has 14 residues. The junction had 9 bases not matched to a gene; V was cut back by 5 bases and J by 7 bases. CDR3 sequence (DNA): TGTGCCAGCAGCCAAAAAGACAGGGGTCTTGGCTACACCTTC. Amino acid sequence: CASSQKDRGLGYTF.

This clonotype was counted only a few times. The chain uses TRBV19 and TRBJ1-2, with a tentative D call TRBD1 (6 bases). The V gene's germline CDR1 is LNHDA and CDR2 SQIVND (reference sequence). CDR3 length: 15 residues. The germline V and J ends were trimmed by 6 bases and 0 bases, with 14 bases remaining between them. In nucleotides, the CDR3 is TGTGCCAGTAGGGGAGGACAGCGAGCTAACTATGGCTACACCTTC. This sequence encodes CASRGGQRANYGYTF.

The CDR3: CASSSGLEGEQYF. CDR3 coding DNA: TGCGCCAGCAGCTCGGGACTAGAAGGCGAGCAGTACTTC. The chain uses TRBV5-1 and TRBJ2-7; 8 nucleotides align to TRBD2. Germline lookup yields CDR1 SGHRS and CDR2 YFSETQ. J gave up 6 bases and V 3 bases, and 5 bases lay outside the gene matches. The CDR3 has 13 amino acids.

This sequence joins TRBV30 and TRBJ1-1; 10 bases align to TRBD1. CDR1 and CDR2 (germline): GTSNPN, SVGIG (reference sequence). The CDR3 loop spans 16 amino acids. Unmatched junction bases numbered 5, after V lost 1 base and J lost 0 bases. The CDR3 bases are TGTGCCTGGAGTGGACAGGGGGCCAACCTGAACACTGAAGCTTTCTTT. It translates to CAWSGQGANLNTEAFF.

The table lists this clonotype with many counts. The chain has TRBV28 and TRBJ2-7, with TRBD2 matching 12 bases. Germline V gives CDR1 MDHEN, CDR2 SYDVKM. The CDR3 length is 13 residues. Losses at the gene ends were 8 bases for V and 2 bases for J; bases not matched to a gene: 1. CDR3 coding DNA: TGTGCCAGCGGACTAGCGGGAACCTACGAGCAGTACTTC. This gives the protein CASGLAGTYEQYF.

This clonotype occurred many times. The CDR3 sequence: CASSFSGSGGDTQYF. CDR3 DNA: TGTGCCAGCAGCTTCAGCGGGAGTGGGGGAGATACGCAGTATTTT. The chain is built from TRBV7-2 and TRBJ2-3, with 8 bases aligning to TRBD2. The CDR3 sequence is 15 residues long. The junction had 7 bases not matched to a gene; V was cut back by 3 bases and J by 5 bases. CDR1 is SGHTA and CDR2 is FQGNSA in the germline V gene.

This clonotype has more than one count but fewer than ten. This chain connects TRBV7-8 to TRBJ2-2; D gene unclear. Trimming removed 7 bases at V and 6 bases at J, with 6 bases between. The CDR3 contains 11 residues. CDR1 and CDR2 (germline): SGHVS, FQNEAQ. The CDR3 protein is CASTSSGELFF. The DNA of the CDR3 is TGTGCCAGCACCTCCTCCGGGGAGCTGTTTTTT.

The genes are TRBV27 and TRBJ2-3, with D possibly matching TRBD1 (5 bases). The CDR3 contains 14 residues. V was clipped by 5 bases and J by 6 bases, with 15 bases between them. The germline V gene has CDR1 MNHEY and CDR2 SMNVEV (reference sequence). The CDR3 loop reads CASSGHLSIDTQYF. The CDR3, as DNA: TGTGCCAGCAGTGGACACCTCTCGATTGATACGCAGTATTTT.

This chain links TRBV12-3 or TRBV12-4 with TRBJ2-1; 15 nucleotides align to TRBD2. CDR3 length equals 19 residues. The J segment lost 6 bases and the V segment lost 8 bases, leaving 17 bases of the junction unmatched. CDR3 DNA: TGTGCCAGCTGTCACCACCCGGGACTAGCGGGAGGAGGAGGCAATGAGCAGTTCTTC. Protein: CASCHHPGLAGGGGNEQFF.

The chain uses TRBV5-6 and TRBJ2-3, with D possibly being TRBD2 (6 bases). CDR1 is SGHDT and CDR2 is YYEEEE in the germline V gene. V shed 1 base and J shed 2 bases, with 14 bases lying between them. This CDR3 contains 16 residues. CDR3 amino acids: CASSLRAGSTTDTQYF. CDR3 coding DNA: TGTGCCAGCAGCTTGAGGGCCGGGAGCACCACAGATACGCAGTATTTT. The whole variable domain, filled in from reference TRBV5-6 and TRBJ2-3, reads DAGVTQSPTHLIKTRGQQVTLRCSPKSGHDTVSWYQQALGQGPQFIFQYYEEEERQRGNFPDRFSGHQFPNYSSELNVNALLLGDSALYLCASSLRAGSTTDTQYFGPGTRLTVL.